This TCR beta chain was retrieved from a study of T cells in Graves' hyperthyroidism and ophthalmopathy. The study's findings and limits: The blood repertoire included most of the expanded thyroid clonotypes above 0.001.

The V gene end was trimmed by 3 bases and the J gene end by 4 bases; junction bases not matched to a gene: 5. The CDR3 length is 14 residues. Germline assignment: CDR1 GTSNPN and CDR2 SVGIG (reference sequence). Researchers amplified the TCR beta CDR3 regions from RNA transcripts. Primed by the HTBI set, a first-round RT-PCR was run on the TCR CDR3. TCRdb processed the multiplex PCR reads anew with MiXCR; each CDR3 protein has one entry. The table records about 480,000 distinct CDR3 sequences, approximately 15% of them present only once. This clonotype was observed at least ten times. Antigen specificity is unknown.

The sequenced material came from blood. The rearrangement joins TRBV30 to TRBJ1-1, with 10 bases fitting TRBD1. This sequence originates from a woman aged 18-30 years with Graves' hyperthyroidism. DNA for the CDR3: TGTGCCTGGAGGAAAGACAGGGGGCCCACTGAAGCTTTCTTT. This codes for CAWRKDRGPTEAFF.